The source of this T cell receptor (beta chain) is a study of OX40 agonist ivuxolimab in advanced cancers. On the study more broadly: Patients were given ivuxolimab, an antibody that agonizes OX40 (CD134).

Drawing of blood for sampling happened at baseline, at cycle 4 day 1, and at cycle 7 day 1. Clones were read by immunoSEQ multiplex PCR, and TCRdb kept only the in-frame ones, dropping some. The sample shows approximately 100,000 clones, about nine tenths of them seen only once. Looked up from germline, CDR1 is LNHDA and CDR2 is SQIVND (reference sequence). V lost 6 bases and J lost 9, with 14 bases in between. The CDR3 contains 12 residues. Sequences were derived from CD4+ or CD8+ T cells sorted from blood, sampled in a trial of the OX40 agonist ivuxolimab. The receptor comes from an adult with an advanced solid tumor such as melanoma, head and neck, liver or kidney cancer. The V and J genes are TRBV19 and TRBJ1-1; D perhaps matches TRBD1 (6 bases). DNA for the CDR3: TGTGCCAGTAGAATGGACAGAACCAAAGCTTTCTTT. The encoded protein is CASRMDRTKAFF.